The 12 T cell receptor beta chains listed next were all sequenced from one sample in a study of human T cells and chemical hapten exposure. Time point given: pre-sensitization, week 0. Described treatment: therapeutic diphenylcyclopropenone sensitization with weekly scalp DPC. TCRdb recomputed calls from the RACE reads with MiXCR, one row per CDR3 protein. The table includes about 290,000 distinct CDR3 sequences, approximately 8% detected once. The source material was whole blood, sampled in connection with sensitization to the hapten diphenylcyclopropenone (DPC). These receptors came from a man aged 18 to 29 with alopecia areata. Some clones in this sample may be carry-over from other donors' samples.

The gene calls are TRBV9 and TRBJ2-2, with D hard to call. There are 16 residues in the CDR3. V gave up 1 base and J gave up 0 bases, with 10 bases separating them. Germline CDR1 SGDLS, CDR2 YYNGEE. Written as DNA, the CDR3 is TGTGCCAGCAGCGTAAGGCTCGGACCGAACACCGGGGAGCTGTTTTTT. As protein: CASSVRLGPNTGELFF.

This clonotype came up a few times. The gene calls are TRBV18 and TRBJ2-3, with D hard to call. The V and J ends lost 1 base and 0 bases respectively, with 8 bases between them. CDR1 is KGHSH, CDR2 LQKENI, per germline. The CDR3 is 15 residues long. The CDR3 here is CASSPQSMSTDTQYF. DNA for the CDR3: TGTGCCAGCTCACCACAGTCTATGAGCACAGATACGCAGTATTTT.

This clonotype was seen many times. The chain couples TRBV10-3 to TRBJ1-4; 9 positions agree with TRBD1. The CDR3 has 13 amino acids. The V and J ends lost 8 bases and 7 bases, in that order; junction bases with no gene match: 5. In germline, CDR1 is ENHRY, CDR2 SYGVKD. CDR3 residues: CAIGGQGSEKLFF. In DNA form, the CDR3 reads TGTGCCATCGGAGGACAGGGGTCTGAAAAACTGTTTTTT.

This clonotype was recorded a few times. This chain's CDR3 is CASSQGQFYTDTQYF. CDR3 sequence (DNA): TGTGCCAGCAGCCAGGGACAGTTCTACACAGATACGCAGTATTTT. V gene TRBV6-5 combines with J gene TRBJ2-3, with 7 bases lining up with TRBD1. This CDR3 has 15 residues. With V trimmed by 6 bases and J by 2 bases, 8 bases remained unmatched. CDR1 is MNHEY, CDR2 SVGAGI, per germline.

This clonotype was observed many times. This chain connects TRBV25-1 to TRBJ1-2; D is unclear. The CDR3 contains 13 residues. V was pared by 5 bases and J by 8 bases, with 15 bases between. Germline assignment: CDR1 MGHDK and CDR2 SYGVNS. CDR3 in amino acids: CASSLNLGGGYTF. DNA for the CDR3: TGTGCCAGCAGTTTGAATCTAGGTGGAGGCTACACCTTC.

The rearrangement uses TRBV28 and TRBJ1-6; D is undetermined. There are 12 residues in the CDR3. V shed 6 bases and J shed 6 bases, with 6 bases lying between them. Germline CDR1 MDHEN, CDR2 SYDVKM. This CDR3 is CASRQPNSPLHF. CDR3 DNA: TGTGCCAGCAGGCAACCTAATTCACCCCTCCACTTT.

This clonotype was counted a few times. The chain couples TRBV5-8 to TRBJ1-5; no reliable D call. Germline V CDR1 and CDR2: SGHTS, YDEGEE. This CDR3 is built from 15 residues. V was shortened by 3 bases and J by 4 bases, with 14 bases between the two germline ends. The DNA for the CDR3 is TGTGCCAGCAGCTGGGTAGACGGGTTAAATCAGCCCCAGCATTTT. The encoded protein is CASSWVDGLNQPQHF.

This chain connects TRBV7-3 to TRBJ2-1; the match to TRBD1 covers 8 bases. Germline values: CDR1 SGHTA, CDR2 FQGTGA. The V segment lost 5 bases and the J segment 8 bases; nucleotides outside the gene matches: 8. The CDR3 consists of 14 residues. The CDR3 here is CASSPRSTGDEQFF. CDR3 nucleotide sequence: TGTGCCAGCAGCCCCCGATCGACAGGGGATGAGCAGTTCTTC.

This clonotype appeared a few times. The CDR3 protein is CASSPRGAGEKLFF. CDR3 sequence (DNA): TGTGCCAGCAGTCCCAGGGGGGCGGGTGAAAAACTGTTTTTT. J is TRBJ1-4 and V is TRBV6-6; 7 nucleotides agree with TRBD1. CDR3 length equals 14 residues. From germline, CDR1 is MNHNY and CDR2 SVGAGI (reference sequence). The V and J ends lost 5 bases and 7 bases, in that order; junction bases with no gene match: 7.

The rearrangement links TRBV27 to TRBJ1-5, with 10 bases aligning to TRBD1. The CDR3 extends over 21 amino acids. Germline CDR1 reads MNHEY; CDR2 reads SMNVEV (reference sequence). Trimming took 5 bases from V and 0 from J; bases not matched to a gene: 19. CDR3 sequence (DNA): TGTGCCAGCAGTAATGTGCAGGCCGGGACAGGGGCCTTTTCTAGCAATCAGCCCCAGCATTTT. It is translated as CASSNVQAGTGAFSSNQPQHF.

The chain couples TRBV12-3 or TRBV12-4 to TRBJ1-6, with 7 bases that match TRBD1. V shed 8 bases and J 4 bases; nucleotides not matched to a gene: 8. The CDR3 loop spans 15 amino acids. CDR3 DNA: TGTGCCAGCGGAACCGGGACAGCGTATAATTCACCCCTCCACTTT. Protein sequence: CASGTGTAYNSPLHF.

There are many counts of this clonotype. The CDR3 DNA reads as TGTGCCAGCAGCTTAGGGCCAGGGATCCCAGAGACCCAGTACTTC. Amino acids: CASSLGPGIPETQYF. This sequence joins TRBV11-2 and TRBJ2-5; D possibly corresponds to TRBD1 (5 bases). V was clipped by 1 base and J by 4 bases, with 13 bases between them. In germline, CDR1 is SGHAT, CDR2 FQNNGV. The CDR3 consists of 15 residues.